Listed below are T cell receptor beta chains from one sample, sequenced in a study of OX40 agonist ivuxolimab in advanced cancers. Sequenced by immunoSEQ multiplex PCR; TCRdb stores in-frame clones only, minus some. The sample lists tens of thousands of clones, 83% occurring once. The starting material was CD4+ or CD8+ T cells sorted from blood, obtained in a trial of the OX40 agonist ivuxolimab. The source of these receptors is an adult with an advanced solid tumor such as melanoma, head and neck, liver or kidney cancer. Both conserved end residues are part of each CDR3. The order of the fields is clone size, V gene, J gene, D gene, CDR3 length, CDR3 protein, CDR3 DNA. A D gene is named only where the DNA matches it firmly. Not all rows give a size; the values are once, few, many and, for expanded clones, a class.

-	TRBV29-1	TRBJ2-7	-	13	CSVRAASSYEQYF	TGCAGCGTTAGGGCCGCTAGCTCCTACGAGCAGTACTTC
-	TRBV4-1	TRBJ2-7	TRBD1	15	CASSLPGTGDYEQYF	TGCGCCAGCAGCTTGCCCGGGACAGGGGATTACGAGCAGTACTTC
-	TRBV7-9	TRBJ1-2	TRBD1	12	CASEGTVYGYTF	TGTGCCAGCGAGGGGACAGTCTATGGCTACACCTTC
-	TRBV7-9	TRBJ2-5	TRBD2	15	CASSSISGGEETQYF	TGTGCCAGCAGCTCGATTAGCGGGGGGGAAGAGACCCAGTACTTC
-	TRBV20-1	TRBJ2-1	-	11	CSANMGNEQFF	TGCAGTGCTAACATGGGCAATGAGCAGTTCTTC
-	TRBV11-2	TRBJ2-1	TRBD2	16	CASSATFSGVNNEQFF	TGTGCCAGCAGCGCCACCTTTAGCGGGGTTAACAATGAGCAGTTCTTC
-	TRBV9	TRBJ2-7	-	13	CASSVGFSYEQYF	TGTGCCAGCAGCGTAGGTTTCTCCTACGAGCAGTACTTC
-	TRBV11-3	TRBJ2-1	TRBD2	18	CASSLALSSGGPTQQQFF	TGTGCCAGCAGCTTAGCCCTCTCTAGCGGGGGGCCTACCCAGCAGCAGTTCTTC
once	TRBV7-2	TRBJ2-7	-	15	CASSLVPTPTYEQYF	TGTGCCAGCAGCTTAGTCCCGACACCTACCTACGAGCAGTACTTC
few	TRBV4-1	TRBJ1-1	-	11	CASSLGMESFF	TGCGCCAGCAGCCTAGGCATGGAATCTTTCTTT
-	TRBV6-1	TRBJ1-3	-	18	CASSDPNQDSGSGNTIYF	TGTGCCAGCAGTGACCCAAACCAGGACAGTGGCTCTGGAAACACCATATATTTT
-	TRBV7-6	TRBJ2-3	TRBD2	15	CASSYTSGATDTQYF	TGTGCCAGCAGCTATACTAGCGGAGCCACAGATACGCAGTATTTT
-	TRBV5-1	TRBJ2-7	TRBD2	13	CASRASGDYEQYF	TGCGCCAGCCGGGCTAGCGGGGACTACGAGCAGTACTTC
once	TRBV27	TRBJ2-7	TRBD2	14	CASSFGGGSYEQYF	TGTGCCAGCAGTTTCGGGGGGGGAAGCTACGAGCAGTACTTC
-	TRBV4-2	TRBJ1-3	-	14	CASSQTGRGNTIYF	TGTGCCAGCAGCCAAACAGGGAGGGGAAACACCATATATTTT
medium-sized	TRBV7-6	TRBJ1-2	-	12	CASSLDQIGYTF	TGTGCCAGCAGCTTAGACCAGATTGGCTACACCTTC
-	TRBV7-3	TRBJ2-5	-	15	CASSSGTSPQETQYF	TGTGCCAGCAGCTCGGGGACGTCCCCCCAAGAGACCCAGTACTTC
-	TRBV19	TRBJ1-5	-	16	CASTKGEGLPLQPQHF	TGTGCCAGTACTAAGGGTGAGGGCCTACCCCTTCAGCCCCAGCATTTT
-	TRBV7-3	TRBJ2-7	TRBD1	15	CASREHRGPSYEQYF	TGTGCCAGCAGGGAACACAGGGGGCCATCCTACGAGCAGTACTTC
-	TRBV4-3	TRBJ1-1	-	14	CASSQEDTNTEAFF	TGCGCCAGCAGCCAAGAGGACACGAACACTGAAGCTTTCTTT
-	TRBV6-6	TRBJ2-5	TRBD1	14	CASTKRGGQETQYF	TGTGCCAGCACCAAACGAGGGGGCCAGGAGACCCAGTACTTC
-	TRBV9	TRBJ1-2	-	17	CASSVGGGGPTGYGYTF	TGTGCCAGCAGCGTAGGGGGGGGCGGCCCCACGGGCTATGGCTACACCTTC
-	TRBV15	TRBJ2-7	TRBD2	16	CATSRDEGGSWYEQYF	TGTGCCACCAGCAGAGATGAAGGCGGGAGTTGGTACGAGCAGTACTTC
-	TRBV6-7	TRBJ2-1	TRBD2	17	CASSSRRLAPTYNEQFF	TGTGCCAGCAGTTCCCGACGACTAGCGCCTACCTACAATGAGCAGTTCTTC
-	TRBV6-4	TRBJ2-6	-	14	CASSDNSGANVLTF	TGTGCCAGCAGTGACAACTCTGGGGCCAACGTCCTGACTTTC
few	TRBV6-4	TRBJ2-1	TRBD2	13	CASSEGTNNEQFF	TGTGCCAGCAGTGAAGGGACTAACAATGAGCAGTTCTTC
-	TRBV5-4	TRBJ2-1	-	14	CASSLGQTPNEQFF	TGTGCCAGCAGCTTGGGGCAGACCCCGAATGAGCAGTTCTTC
-	TRBV13	TRBJ2-5	TRBD1	15	CASSPRTGDGETQYF	TGTGCCAGCAGCCCGAGGACAGGGGACGGGGAGACCCAGTACTTC
-	TRBV10-3	TRBJ1-1	TRBD1	18	CAISDPTGTGGRNTEAFF	TGTGCCATCAGTGACCCCACAGGGACAGGGGGCCGGAACACTGAAGCTTTCTTT
once	TRBV27	TRBJ1-4	-	14	CASSKTETNEKLFF	TGTGCCAGCAGTAAGACAGAAACTAATGAAAAACTGTTTTTT
-	TRBV28	TRBJ1-1	-	13	CASSVDSLTEAFF	TGTGCCAGCAGTGTCGACAGCCTCACTGAAGCTTTCTTT
few	TRBV4-2	TRBJ1-3	TRBD1	20	CASSQDTGGDRVLPGNTIYF	TGTGCCAGCAGCCAAGATACGGGAGGGGACAGGGTACTTCCTGGAAACACCATATATTTT
-	TRBV6-5	TRBJ1-2	TRBD1	13	CASSFRTGRGYTF	TGTGCCAGCAGTTTCCGGACAGGGAGAGGCTACACCTTC
-	TRBV28	TRBJ1-5	TRBD1	14	CASYNRGHNQPQHF	TGTGCCAGTTACAACAGGGGGCACAATCAGCCCCAGCATTTT
-	TRBV29-1	TRBJ2-5	-	14	CSVEDRMDVETQYF	TGCAGCGTTGAAGATCGAATGGACGTAGAGACCCAGTACTTC
-	TRBV5-1	TRBJ2-1	TRBD2	17	CASSLGLAGNSYNEQFF	TGCGCCAGCAGCTTGGGTCTAGCGGGGAACTCCTACAATGAGCAGTTCTTC
-	TRBV27	TRBJ2-1	-	13	CASSGTAYNEQFF	TGTGCCAGCAGTGGTACGGCCTACAATGAGCAGTTCTTC
-	TRBV5-4	TRBJ2-5	TRBD2	12	CASSLGRATQYF	TGTGCCAGCAGCTTAGGGAGGGCGACCCAGTACTTC
-	TRBV7-6	TRBJ2-3	TRBD1	16	CASSLVGTGVTDTQYF	TGTGCCAGCAGCTTAGTTGGGACAGGGGTCACAGATACGCAGTATTTT
-	TRBV30	TRBJ2-2	-	14	CAWSVRGNTGELFF	TGTGCCTGGAGTGTAAGAGGGAACACCGGGGAGCTGTTTTTT
-	TRBV27	TRBJ2-1	-	14	CASSLSGTGNEQFF	TGTGCCAGCAGTTTATCCGGGACTGGCAATGAGCAGTTCTTC
many	TRBV6-1	TRBJ1-1	-	13	CASSLTENTEAFF	TGTGCCAGCAGTCTTACAGAGAACACTGAAGCTTTCTTT